The T cell receptor (beta chain) under discussion was sequenced for a study of blood T cell repertoires in COVID-19. Study background: Some COVID-19 samples were acute and others convalescent; all came from the United States, Italy and Spain. Sample material is recorded as cDNA or gDNA derived from T cells, B-cell-depleted T cells, or PBMCs.

Authors' analysis steps: Estimation of nucleated cell counts was performed using reference gene primer amplification. Produced via immunoSEQ multiplex PCR; TCRdb's table is partial and in-frame only. That table furnishes V, J and clone size, whereas the DNA furnished D and trimming. This sample has approximately 220,000 clones, with around 80% found just once. The CDR3 sequence is 14 residues long. Trimming left V 1 base short and J 6 bases short, with 12 bases between. Per the germline V gene, CDR1 is SGHAT and CDR2 is FQNNGV. The gene calls are TRBV11-2 and TRBJ1-2; D perhaps matches TRBD1 (5 bases). Material: peripheral blood. This TCR came from a man aged 40-55 years with acute or convalescent COVID-19. CDR3: CASSLVVRDHGYTF. The CDR3 DNA reads as TGTGCCAGCAGCTTAGTGGTCAGGGATCATGGCTACACCTTC.